This record concerns one TCR beta chain sequence. Its cognate antigen has yet to be identified. No quality values exist for individual bases; no much larger clone is one base distant. The sample is drawn from a study of cytomegalovirus exposure and HLA in healthy donors (TCRdb year 2017). The study in broad terms: A later analysis indicated that the 130 or so validation repertoires were generated on the platform also employed for the 650 to 850 repertoires of the first cohort. Besides the first cohort of under 700 subjects, a separate validation cohort made up of roughly 120 different subjects was used. To predict cytomegalovirus infection status, the study brought together high-throughput TCR immunosequencing, statistical association of individual TCRs with disease status, and machine learning. The aim of the study was to test whether cataloging public T cell receptors could identify signatures of past pathogen exposure. Overall study results and their limits: In both the original and validation cohorts, the classifier was reported to diagnose cytomegalovirus status with high specificity and sensitivity. Of the cluster scores, roughly 95% were above 0 in a later analysis, which found that TCRs clustered in the first cohort also tended to co-occur in the 120 or so validation repertoires. The validation cohort had no HLA typing available for a later analysis, so co-occurrence within that cohort was assessed over all 120 or so repertoires. In vitro tests confirmed that a few of the cytomegalovirus-associated TCR beta chains recognize cytomegalovirus antigens. In the study, some 180 TCR beta chains were listed as associated with cytomegalovirus. The authors suggested that the approach could potentially be generalized to other disease states and immunological phenotypes. Most TCR sequences were seen in very few donors, while some public TCRs were found in many individuals.

Including cysteine and phenylalanine, the CDR3 has 16 amino acids. The read is trimmed to its CDR3 DNA, 48 bases read in frame from base 1. The germline V gene (reference sequence) yields LNHDA for CDR1 and SQIVND for CDR2. Here V drops 5 bases and J drops 7 bases, and the junction holds 11 bases not matched to any gene. Donors formed part of the validation cohort, which comprised approximately 130 subjects and was distinct from the first cohort of 666 subjects. Libraries were built with the immunoSEQ multiplex PCR assay. From the authors' description of their analysis: A statistical classification framework was developed to diagnose cytomegalovirus status using the catalog of TCR beta chain sequences. TCRdb limited this immuneACCESS table to in-frame rearrangements with V and J called. A share of clones is missing; checked studies link under half to unresolved V genes, and the rest is unexplained. The V and J calls and clone size are taken from that table; D and trimming were inferred from the DNA. In this sample the table shows some 230,000 clones, around nine tenths of which occur a single time. The ten largest clones add up to about 0.95% of the sample.

This receptor was obtained from a young woman in good health and CMV-seronegative. Sequenced: PBMCs. The chain is assembled from TRBV19 and TRBJ2-1; TRBD2 matches 10 bases in the middle. The base sequence is TGTGCCAGTAGTCCCCCTGGTAGCGGGAGGTCTAATGAGCAGTTCTTC. Protein translation: CASSPPGSGRSNEQFF. The reference TRBV19 and TRBJ2-1 proteins fill in what lies around the CDR3, so the full variable domain reads DGGITQSPKYLFRKEGQNVTLSCEQNLNHDAMYWYRQDPGQGLRLIYYSQIVNDFQKGDIAEGYSVSREKKESFPLTVTSAQKNPTAFYLCASSPPGSGRSNEQFFGPGTRLTVL.